Each of the 11 T cell receptor beta chains below was sequenced from the same sample in a study of blood T cell repertoires in COVID-19. TCRdb's table, derived via immunoSEQ multiplex PCR, lists solely in-frame clones and lacks some. Found here are fewer than 180,000 clones, approximately 90% of them singletons; the top ten hold over 3.5%. The sequencing sample was made of peripheral blood. Receptors were obtained from a woman aged 60-75 years with active or convalescent COVID-19.

This clone has only one observation. The rearrangement links TRBV28 to TRBJ2-7; TRBD1 aligns across 8 bases. V gave up 6 bases and J gave up 4 bases; unmatched junction bases: 11. The CDR3 is made up of 15 amino acids. The germline CDR1 and CDR2 sequences are MDHEN and SYDVKM. The CDR3 DNA reads TGTGCCAGCAGCCCTTCCGACAGGGGTTTGTACGAGCAGTACTTC. The encoded protein is CASSPSDRGLYEQYF.

This chain links TRBV5-6 with TRBJ1-4; no clear D. The CDR3 has 14 amino acids. V was clipped by 0 bases and J by 4 bases, with 7 bases between them. Germline V gene lookup returns CDR1 SGHDT and CDR2 YYEEEE. Here the CDR3 DNA reads TGTGCCAGCAGCTTGGGAGGGTATAATGAAAAACTGTTTTTT. Protein: CASSLGGYNEKLFF.

The chain couples TRBV4-1 to TRBJ2-7; no clear D gene. Germline-derived CDR1 and CDR2 are MGHRA and YSYEKL. Trimming pared 1 base from V and 5 bases from J, leaving 15 bases between. The CDR3 has 15 residues. CDR3 sequence reads: CASSQVRWVGDEQYF. CDR3 coding DNA: TGCGCCAGCAGCCAAGTGAGGTGGGTAGGCGACGAGCAGTACTTC.

The CDR3 protein is CASSWKASGAGEQYF. The CDR3 nucleotides read TGTGCCAGCAGCTGGAAGGCTAGCGGGGCGGGGGAGCAGTACTTC. This chain links TRBV5-4 with TRBJ2-7, with TRBD2 identical over 9 bases. CDR1 and CDR2 from the germline V gene are SGHNT and YYREEE (reference sequence). The J segment lost 7 bases and the V segment lost 3 bases, leaving 11 bases of the junction unmatched. The length of the CDR3 is 15 residues.

The V and J genes are TRBV19 and TRBJ1-5; a weak D match, TRBD1 (5 bases). The germline gives CDR1 LNHDA, CDR2 SQIVND (reference sequence). V gave up 5 bases and J gave up 6 bases, with 14 bases separating them. This CDR3 is built from 14 residues. The DNA for the CDR3 is TGTGCCAGTAGTCGGACACAGAGCCGTCAGCCCCAGCATTTT. As protein: CASSRTQSRQPQHF. The whole variable domain, filled in from reference TRBV19 and TRBJ1-5, reads DGGITQSPKYLFRKEGQNVTLSCEQNLNHDAMYWYRQDPGQGLRLIYYSQIVNDFQKGDIAEGYSVSREKKESFPLTVTSAQKNPTAFYLCASSRTQSRQPQHFGDGTRLSIL.

This chain joins TRBV4-3 and TRBJ2-5, with TRBD1 identical over 8 bases. Germline-derived CDR1 and CDR2 are LGHNA and YSLEER. With V trimmed by 1 base and J by 3 bases, 13 bases remained unmatched. This CDR3 contains 18 residues. As DNA, the CDR3 is TGCGCCAGCAGCCAAGGATTTTTAAGCGCGGACAGGGAAGAGACCCAGTACTTC. It yields the protein CASSQGFLSADREETQYF.

The J gene is TRBJ1-1, the V gene TRBV7-9, with D tentatively TRBD1 (5 bases). Deletions cut 2 bases from V and 7 bases from J, with 11 bases between. The CDR3 has 13 amino acids. Per germline, CDR1 SEHNR and CDR2 FQNEAQ (reference sequence). The DNA of the CDR3 is TGTGCCAGCAGCTTAAGGAGGGGAGATGAAGCTTTCTTT. It translates to CASSLRRGDEAFF.

The rearrangement uses TRBV18 and TRBJ2-1; 7 bases line up with TRBD1. V dropped 6 bases and J dropped 7; count of bases not matched to a gene: 12. The CDR3 has 15 residues. Germline V gives CDR1 KGHSH, CDR2 LQKENI. CDR3 region: CASSERKGAGNEQFF. CDR3 in DNA: TGTGCCAGCTCCGAACGAAAGGGGGCTGGTAATGAGCAGTTCTTC.

The rearrangement links TRBV4-3 to TRBJ2-5, with D possibly being TRBD1 (6 bases). Per germline, CDR1 LGHNA and CDR2 YSLEER. V lost 8 bases, J lost 2 bases, and 18 bases lay in between. The CDR3 contains 15 residues. The CDR3 protein is CASGEFTGLQETQYF. The DNA for the CDR3 is TGCGCCAGCGGAGAGTTCACAGGGCTTCAAGAGACCCAGTACTTC.

This clone came up once. The V gene is TRBV5-1, the J gene TRBJ2-1; 13 bases are a match to TRBD2. CDR3 length: 15 residues. CDR1 SGHRS and CDR2 YFSETQ come from the germline V gene. The trim removed 5 bases at V and 8 bases at J, leaving 7 bases unmatched. The CDR3 spells CASRPTSGGAHEQFF. CDR3 DNA sequence: TGCGCCAGCAGACCCACTAGCGGGGGGGCCCATGAGCAGTTCTTC.

This chain connects TRBV19 to TRBJ1-2, with 7 bases aligning to TRBD1. Germline values: CDR1 LNHDA, CDR2 SQIVND (reference sequence). The CDR3 is 15 residues long. The trim removed 7 bases at V and 7 bases at J, leaving 15 bases unmatched. CDR3 nucleotides: TGTGCCAGTACCGCCTCCGCGGGACAGACGCCTGGCTACACCTTC. Translated, it gives CASTASAGQTPGYTF.